The T cell receptor beta chain described here comes from a study of T cells in Graves' hyperthyroidism and ophthalmopathy (dated by TCRdb to the late 2010s). Context from the whole study: Peripheral blood samples were taken at initial diagnosis, before any treatment was given. Thyroid tissue and blood T-cell repertoires from about 6 Graves' hyperthyroidism patients were also compared in the study. Prospective prediction of ophthalmopathy was tested in an independent validation cohort of approximately 18 hyperthyroidism patients and around 16 patients who later progressed to ophthalmopathy. The paper describes TCR Vbeta CDR3 sequencing of around 130 peripheral blood samples, made up of 43 ophthalmopathy patients, around 78 hyperthyroidism patients and roughly 17 progressor patients. The 100 or so discovery patients were divided at random into training and test sets in a 7:3 ratio. Once sampling was done, hyperthyroidism patients were given methimazole at a starting dose of 30 mg daily, whereas ophthalmopathy patients were given high-dose intravenous methylprednisolone. A discovery cohort of about 96 patients, fewer than 50 with Graves' ophthalmopathy and about 58 with stable Graves' hyperthyroidism, was used to find distinguishing TCR V-J signatures.

As regards this clonotype: This clone's antigen is unknown. Nothing much larger sits one base from this clone, and base qualities are not available.

The CDR3, from cysteine to phenylalanine, totals 16 residues. The only DNA kept is the CDR3, 48 bases in frame from the first base. V is trimmed back by 4 bases and J by 3 bases, and the junction contains 8 bases that no gene match accounts for. Sequences SEHNR (CDR1) and FQNEAQ (CDR2) are obtained from the germline V gene (reference sequence). Ophthalmopathy patients had moderately to severely active disease, Clinical Activity Score of at least 3, NOSPECS grade of at least 4, and duration under 3 months. Patients with uncontrolled infections, other autoimmune diseases, pregnancy or lactation were excluded. Clinical symptoms, serum thyroxine and TRAb, thyroid ultrasound, and orbital computed tomography formed the basis for the diagnoses. PBMCs were separated from roughly 10 ml of fresh peripheral blood using Ficoll-Paque density gradient centrifugation. Total RNA was extracted using Trizol reagent, and RNA quality was assessed on an Agilent 2100 Bioanalyzer.

The research as a whole found: No statistical method was used to set the sample size in advance, and investigators knew the group allocation. In validation, the model predicted progression to ophthalmopathy with 60% to 71% sensitivity and about 72% specificity, a median of 6.5 months before onset. A 13 V-J signature model separated ophthalmopathy from stable hyperthyroidism, with roughly 88% sensitivity and 81% to 82% specificity in cross-validation and 80%/75% in testing. Most expanded thyroid clonotypes (frequency above 0.001) were also detected in blood, a finding suggesting that blood repertoires may reflect thyroid immune responses.

Amplification of TCR beta CDR3 regions was carried out from RNA transcripts. A first-round RT-PCR of the TCR CDR3 used the HTBI primer set with the Qiagen OneStep RT-PCR kit. A second multiplex PCR round built the libraries, followed by size selection and purification. The libraries were sequenced on an Illumina HiSeq2000 using paired-end 100 bp reads. In the source study's methods: SOAPnuke was used to process the raw data, removing reads that contained adapters or uncalled bases, had a mean Phred below 15, or lacked an exact match to the constant primer or identifier. COPE v1.2.5 was used to merge the high-quality paired reads, and each unique nucleotide sequence was defined as a clonotype. Clonotypes were aligned to IMGT TRBV, TRBD and TRBJ reference segments using MiTCR v1.1. Only V-J combinations with frequency above 0.0001, covering 99% to 99.2% of repertoires, were analysed. The TCS score was defined as F50 (clonal expansion) divided by E x V (chaos), with BLOSUM62-based TCRdist calculated between CDR3 peptides within each V-J. Welch's t-statistics and random forest reduced around 520 V-J features to 10 to 15, which were used in a naive Bayes classifier (R e1071). TCRdb reprocessed the public reads (quality trimming at Q25 with fastp, clone calling with MiXCR) and kept in-frame beta chains. Each CDR3 protein appears once, grouped with its most common genes and DNA. The V and J calls follow TCRdb's processing rather than the paper's. The sample table shows around 490,000 distinct CDR3 sequences, and about 20% are seen once. Of the sample, 45% to 50% falls within the top ten clones.

Sample: blood. Recombination connected TRBV7-9 to TRBJ2-3; a stretch of 9 junction bases matches TRBD1. This TCR came from a man aged 40-50 years with Graves' ophthalmopathy. The CDR3 protein is CASSSSGTGLTDTQYF. At the DNA level, the sequence is TGTGCCAGCAGCTCGTCCGGGACAGGGTTGACAGATACGCAGTATTTT.